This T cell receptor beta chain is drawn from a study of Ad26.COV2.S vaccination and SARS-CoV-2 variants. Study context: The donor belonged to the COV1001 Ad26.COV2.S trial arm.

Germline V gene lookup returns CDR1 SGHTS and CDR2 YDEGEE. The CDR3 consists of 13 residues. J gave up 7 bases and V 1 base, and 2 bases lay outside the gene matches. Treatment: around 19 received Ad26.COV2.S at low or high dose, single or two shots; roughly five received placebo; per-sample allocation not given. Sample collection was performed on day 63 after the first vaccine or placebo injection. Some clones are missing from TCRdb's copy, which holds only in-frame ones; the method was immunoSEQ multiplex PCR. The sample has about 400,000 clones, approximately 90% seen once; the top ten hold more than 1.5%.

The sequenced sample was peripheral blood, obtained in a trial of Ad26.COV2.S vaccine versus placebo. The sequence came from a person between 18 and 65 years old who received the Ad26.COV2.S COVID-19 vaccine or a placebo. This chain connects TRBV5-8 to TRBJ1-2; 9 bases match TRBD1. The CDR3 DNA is TGTGCCAGCAGCTTGACAGGGGGCGGTGGCTACACCTTC. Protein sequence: CASSLTGGGGYTF. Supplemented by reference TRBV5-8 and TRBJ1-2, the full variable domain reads EAGVTQSPTHLIKTRGQQATLRCSPISGHTSVYWYQQALGLGLQFLLWYDEGEERNRGNFPPRFSGRQFPNYSSELNVNALELEDSALYLCASSLTGGGGYTFGSGTRLTVV.